These 3 T cell receptor beta chains originate from one sample sequenced in a study of T cell responses to AZD1222 COVID-19 vaccine. Measured with immunoSEQ multiplex PCR; TCRdb has only the in-frame clones, and not every one. In the table there are 100,000 to 150,000 clones, about 90% of which are singletons. The sequencing used peripheral blood, collected 28 days after the second AZD1222 dose. These receptors were collected from an adult who received the AZD1222 COVID-19 vaccine.

CDR3 in amino acids: CAWSVWRYLGYTF. The CDR3 DNA reads TGTGCCTGGAGTGTCTGGAGGTACCTTGGCTACACCTTC. The chain combines TRBV30 with TRBJ1-2; no firm D call. The CDR3 loop spans 13 amino acids. From germline, CDR1 is GTSNPN and CDR2 SVGIG (reference sequence). Deletions cut 0 bases from V and 7 bases from J, with 12 bases between.

This rearrangement joins TRBV18 to TRBJ2-7; D gene unclear. The CDR3 spans 12 residues. Germline CDR1 reads KGHSH; CDR2 reads LQKENI. V was trimmed by 2 bases and J by 6 bases, leaving 8 bases between them. CDR3 coding DNA: TGTGCCAGCTCACCAAGCGTCGGCGAGCAGTACGTC. It codes for CASSPSVGEQYV.

V is TRBV24-1 and J is TRBJ1-1; weak D call: TRBD1 (6 bases). V was trimmed by 2 bases and J by 1 base, leaving 7 bases between them. The germline V gene encodes CDR1 KGHDR and CDR2 SFDVKD. CDR3 length equals 14 residues. The CDR3 reads CATSDSQGNTEAFF. The CDR3 DNA is TGTGCCACCAGTGATTCACAGGGGAACACTGAAGCTTTCTTT.